Included here is one TCR beta chain sequence, with context. The target antigen is unknown. The germline gives CDR1 SGHNT, CDR2 YYREEE (reference sequence). Trimming left V 0 bases short and J 9 bases short, with 15 bases between. CDR3 length: 14 residues. Treatment denoted: approximately 10-day PBMC culture with coronavirus spike peptide pools or control peptides (ViraFEST assay). Following expansion of antigen-specific T cells with peptide pools, ViraFEST then sequenced TCRs. The sample comes from a study of vaccination and CD4 T cells after COVID-19. The wider study: The authors exposed cells to overlapping spike peptides derived from SARS-CoV-2, HCoV-NL63, HCoV-OC43 and HCoV-229E.

Study results and caveats: The authors studied relatively few convalescent patients and analyzed no early post-infection timepoints.

The study sequenced cultured CD4+ T cell DNA using the Oncomine TCR Beta short-read assay. Cultures of CD4+ T cells served as the source for extracting genomic DNA. TCRdb redid the calling of the PCR reads with MiXCR, one entry per CDR3 protein. The profile shows 16,000 or so distinct CDR3 sequences, around 79% of them singletons. The input for sequencing was CD4+ T cells from blood, cultured in vitro, taken after SARS-CoV-2 vaccination. V usage is TRBV5-4 and J usage is TRBJ1-2; TRBD1 is a possible D gene (6 bases). This clonotype was sampled from a human donor who received a COVID-19 vaccine. DNA for the CDR3: TGTGCCAGCAGCTTGGCTTTTGCAGGGGTGAGCTACACCTTC. This codes for CASSLAFAGVSYTF. Looking up the rest from reference TRBV5-4 and TRBJ1-2 gives the full variable domain: ETGVTQSPTHLIKTRGQQVTLRCSSQSGHNTVSWYQQALGQGPQFIFQYYREEENGRGNFPPRFSGLQFPNYSSELNVNALELDDSALYLCASSLAFAGVSYTFGSGTRLTVV.